These 21 T cell receptor beta chains came from one sample sequenced in a study of Tregs in tolerant kidney transplant recipients (dated by TCRdb to about 2019). The method was the immunoSEQ multiplex PCR assay. In its TCRdb copy, this immuneACCESS table keeps in-frame sequences only and misses some clones. Where compared with another copy, unresolved V genes explain less than half of these, and the others have no known cause. The sample table includes 30,000 or so clones. Together, the top ten hold approximately 14% of the sample. The time point label here, explained by the study, means: blood sample drawn before combined kidney and bone marrow transplant. This sample comprised CD8+ T cells from blood, obtained before the transplant. These TCRs come from a human donor who received a combined kidney and bone marrow transplant.

Turning to this clone: Read sequence stops 3 residues before the CDR3 end, and the germline J gene provides the missing end. The V call is TRBV7-9, the J call TRBJ2-1; tentatively, D is TRBD2 (6 bases). The germline V and J ends were trimmed by 1 base and 2 bases, with 9 bases remaining between them. The CDR3 runs to 15 residues. CDR1 and CDR2 (germline): SEHNR, FQNEAQ (reference sequence). The covered CDR3 bases are TGTGCCAGCAGCTTAGGTAGCGGACCCTACAATGAG. This sequence encodes CASSLGSGPYNE. The whole CDR3 sequence reads CASSLGSGPYNEQFF.

Details on this clone: The read ends 3 residues before the CDR3 terminus; that terminus is restored from the germline J gene. V gene TRBV19 combines with J gene TRBJ2-1; no definite D call. CDR3 length: 13 amino acids. Germline lookup yields CDR1 LNHDA and CDR2 SQIVND (reference sequence). Trimming removed 3 bases from V and 9 bases from J, with 12 bases in between. CDR3 DNA (partial): TGTGCCAGTAGTATTTCGTTGTCAGGTGAG. This translates into CASSISLSGE. The CDR3 reads in full as CASSISLSGEQFF.

As regards this clone: The read ends 3 residues before the CDR3 terminus; that terminus is restored from the germline J gene. The chain recombines TRBV7-3 with TRBJ2-3; 12 nucleotides agree with TRBD2. The CDR3 is 18 amino acids. Germline CDR1 and CDR2: SGHTA and FQGTGA. Trimming cost V 5 bases and J 0 bases; bases outside gene matches: 9. The covered CDR3 bases are TGTGCCAGCAGCAGACTAGCGGGAGCCCTCCGGAGCACAGATACG. Amino acids: CASSRLAGALRSTDT. The entire CDR3 is CASSRLAGALRSTDTQYF.

A note on this clone: From the germline J gene comes the end of the CDR3, since the read stops 3 residues before it. The rearrangement links TRBV6-2 or TRBV6-3 to TRBJ2-7, with 8 nucleotides matching TRBD1. This CDR3 spans 15 amino acids. V shed 2 bases, J shed 1 base, and the junction held 4 bases outside the gene matches. CDR1 and CDR2 from the germline V gene are MNHEY and SVGEGT. The CDR3 loop is CASSYEGTGSYEQYF. The sequenced CDR3 bases are TGTGCCAGCAGTTACGAGGGGACAGGTTCCTACGAG.

CDR3 protein: CASSFKATGELFF. The part of the CDR3 DNA that was read is TGTGCCAGCAGCTTCAAAGCGACCGGGGAG. The rearrangement uses TRBV5-4 and TRBJ2-2; D is unclear. The CDR3 is cut off 3 residues early in the read; its end comes from the germline J gene. The CDR3 length is 13 residues. Germline CDR1 and CDR2: SGHNT and YYREEE (reference sequence). V shed 2 bases and J shed 5 bases, with 7 bases lying between them.

To note about this clone: With the read ending 3 residues before the CDR3 end, the germline J gene is used to fill in that end. This sequence joins TRBV5-1 and TRBJ1-1, with 8 bases matching TRBD1. Germline-derived CDR1 and CDR2 are SGHRS and YFSETQ. This CDR3 has 14 residues. V was clipped by 3 bases and J by 1 base; unmatched bases: 2. CDR3 DNA (partial): TGCGCCAGCAGCTCAGGACAGGGGAACACTGAA. This sequence encodes CASSSGQGNTE. The full CDR3 reads CASSSGQGNTEAFF.

Concerning this clone itself: The observed sequence ends 3 residues before the CDR3 terminus, with the missing tail filled in from the germline J gene. V usage is TRBV19 and J usage is TRBJ2-7; 7 bases agree with TRBD1. This CDR3 spans 13 amino acids. The junction had 7 bases not matched to a gene; V was cut back by 6 bases and J by 5 bases. Germline V lookup: CDR1 LNHDA, CDR2 SQIVND (reference sequence). Here the CDR3 reads CASSQGGLNEQYF. The part of the CDR3 DNA that was read is TGTGCCAGTAGCCAAGGGGGCTTGAACGAG.

To note about this clone: The read ends 3 residues before the CDR3 terminus; that terminus is restored from the germline J gene. The chain carries TRBV29-1 and TRBJ1-1, with 10 nucleotides matching TRBD1. There are 13 residues in the CDR3. The trim removed 4 bases at V and 3 bases at J, leaving 2 bases unmatched. Germline loops: CDR1 SQVTM, CDR2 ANQGSEA. The covered CDR3 bases are TGCAGCGTTGGGACAGGGGGAGACACTGAA. It is translated as CSVGTGGDTE. The whole CDR3 protein reads CSVGTGGDTEAFF.

Points on this clone: Read sequence stops 3 residues before the CDR3 end, and the germline J gene provides the missing end. This rearrangement joins TRBV7-9 to TRBJ2-5; D gene uncertain. Germline V gives CDR1 SEHNR, CDR2 FQNEAQ (reference sequence). The germline V and J ends were trimmed by 10 bases and 4 bases, with 10 bases remaining between them. The CDR3 has 11 residues. The sequenced CDR3 bases are TGTGCCACTGTTACTGGAGAGACC. Its protein is CATVTGET. The whole CDR3 protein is CATVTGETQYF.

To note about this clone: The read ends 3 residues early relative to the CDR3; the germline J gene fills the gap. The chain links TRBV13 to TRBJ2-7; 9 bases fit TRBD2. The V gene's germline CDR1 is PRHDT and CDR2 FYEKMQ (reference sequence). This CDR3 has 15 residues. Trimming at V came to 4 bases and at J to 6 bases, leaving 10 bases not matched to a gene. The CDR3 bases that were read are TGTGCCAGCAGCTACCGAGTAGCGGGAGCCGGCGAG. It encodes CASSYRVAGAGE. The entire CDR3 protein is CASSYRVAGAGEQYF. The full variable domain, completed using reference TRBV13 and TRBJ2-7, is AAGVIQSPRHLIKEKRETATLKCYPIPRHDTVYWYQQGPGQDPQFLISFYEKMQSDKGSIPDRFSAQQFSDYHSELNMSSLELGDSALYFCASSYRVAGAGEQYFGPGTRLTVT.

Remarks on this clone: From the germline J gene comes the end of the CDR3, since the read stops 3 residues before it. The V and J genes are TRBV20-1 and TRBJ2-3; no firm D call. The CDR3 runs to 12 residues. Trimming took off 0 bases at V and 6 bases at J, with 7 bases between the two ends. Germline CDR1 reads DFQATT; CDR2 reads SNEGSKA (reference sequence). The covered CDR3 bases are TGCAGTGCTAGAGATGTCCTGGATACG. This gives the protein CSARDVLDT. The complete CDR3 sequence is CSARDVLDTQYF.

Comments on this clone: The read ends 3 residues shy of where the CDR3 ends; the end is completed using the germline J gene. V usage is TRBV30 and J usage is TRBJ2-2; D gene ambiguous. The germline V and J ends were trimmed by 3 bases and 6 bases, with 11 bases remaining between them. The CDR3 consists of 13 residues. CDR1 and CDR2 from the germline V gene are GTSNPN and SVGIG (reference sequence). Here the CDR3 reads CAWSVAAAGELFF. CDR3 DNA, as far as it was read: TGTGCCTGGAGCGTGGCGGCAGCCGGGGAG.

For this clone: From the germline J gene comes the end of the CDR3, since the read stops 3 residues before it. The rearrangement links TRBV2 to TRBJ2-3; 10 bases map to TRBD1. The CDR3 contains 16 residues. Germline-derived CDR1 and CDR2 are SNHLY and FYNNEI. The ends lost 5 bases at V and 3 bases at J; junction bases unmatched: 8. This CDR3 is CASSPGQGLGTDTQYF. The covered CDR3 bases are TGTGCCAGCAGTCCGGGACAGGGGTTGGGGACAGATACG.

For this clone: With the read ending 3 residues before the CDR3 end, the germline J gene is used to fill in that end. The chain joins TRBV7-8 to TRBJ2-3; 12 nucleotides align to TRBD2. The CDR3 covers 16 residues. Germline CDR1 is SGHVS and CDR2 is FQNEAQ. With 5 bases clipped from V and 6 bases from J, the junction kept 9 bases outside the gene matches. The CDR3 sequence is CASSLGLAGFGDTQYF. The part of the CDR3 DNA that was read is TGTGCCAGCAGCCTTGGACTAGCGGGATTCGGGGATACG.

Regarding this clone: The CDR3 goes on 3 residues after the read ends, and that part is filled in from the germline J gene. The V and J genes are TRBV19 and TRBJ1-5; no clear D. Germline assignment: CDR1 LNHDA and CDR2 SQIVND (reference sequence). The CDR3 totals 15 residues. The V end was cut by 6 bases, the J end by 0 bases, with 12 bases between. CDR3 sequence: CASSLDLDSNQPQHF. Partial CDR3 DNA: TGTGCCAGTAGCCTAGACCTGGATAGCAATCAGCCC.

Of note for this clone: From the germline J gene comes the end of the CDR3, since the read stops 3 residues before it. The chain has TRBV5-1 and TRBJ2-1; TRBD2 matches 11 bases. Germline V lookup: CDR1 SGHRS, CDR2 YFSETQ. Trimming at V came to 4 bases and at J to 2 bases, leaving 5 bases not matched to a gene. The CDR3 loop spans 16 amino acids. The CDR3 loop reads CASSPGLAAPYNEQFF. CDR3 DNA (partial): TGCGCCAGCAGCCCGGGACTAGCGGCACCCTACAATGAG.

With regard to this clone: From the germline J gene comes the end of the CDR3, since the read stops 3 residues before it. The gene calls are TRBV13 and TRBJ2-7; the D gene is possibly TRBD1 (5 bases). The CDR3 sequence is 15 residues long. CDR1 is PRHDT, CDR2 FYEKMQ, per germline (reference sequence). V lost 2 bases and J lost 5, with 16 bases in between. CDR3 bases read: TGTGCCAGCAGCTTATGGGGTAGGGGCAGGGACGAG. Its translation is CASSLWGRGRDE. The CDR3 in full is CASSLWGRGRDEQYF.

Note on this clone: The sequence runs out 3 residues before the end of the CDR3; the remainder is reconstructed from the germline J gene. J is TRBJ2-7 and V is TRBV7-2, with D possibly TRBD2 on 7 matching bases. CDR3 length: 14 amino acids. CDR1 SGHTA and CDR2 FQGNSA come from the germline V gene. Trimming removed 5 bases from V and 4 bases from J, with 15 bases in between. The CDR3 loop is CASSPRGASYEQYF. CDR3 bases read: TGTGCCAGCAGCCCACGGGGGGCTAGTTACGAG.

To note about this clone: The read stops 3 residues short of the end of the CDR3; the missing end is completed from the germline J gene. The chain has TRBV7-9 and TRBJ2-7; TRBD2 aligns across 8 bases. V lost 5 bases to trimming and J lost 4 bases; unmatched junction nucleotides: 10. The CDR3 has 15 amino acids. CDR1 is SEHNR, CDR2 FQNEAQ, per germline (reference sequence). The DNA read from the CDR3 is TGTGCCAGCAGCCACTCCACTAGCGGTTTATACGAG. It is translated as CASSHSTSGLYE. The full CDR3 reads CASSHSTSGLYEQYF.

In regard to this clone: The sequence runs out 3 residues before the end of the CDR3; the remainder is reconstructed from the germline J gene. This sequence joins TRBV12-3 or TRBV12-4 and TRBJ2-7; D is unresolved. The CDR3 runs to 14 residues. Trimming took 1 base from V and 5 from J, leaving 12 bases between them. The CDR3 DNA, read in part, is TGTGCCAGCAGTTTAGAAGGGCCAGTCAACGAG. This translates into CASSLEGPVNE. The complete CDR3 sequence is CASSLEGPVNEQYF.

In regard to this clone: The missing CDR3 end, 3 residues past where the read stops, is filled in from the germline J gene. The same CDR3 arises from other DNA sequences in this sample as well. The rearrangement uses TRBV7-9 and TRBJ2-1; 12 bases line up with TRBD2. The CDR3 runs to 15 residues. Trimming removed 1 base from V and 5 bases from J; junction bases left unmatched: 0. Germline V CDR1 and CDR2: SEHNR, FQNEAQ (reference sequence). The CDR3 DNA, read in part, is TGTGCCAGCAGCTTAGGACTAGCGGGAGACAATGAG. It specifies CASSLGLAGDNE. The entire CDR3 protein reads CASSLGLAGDNEQFF.